This T cell receptor beta chain was sequenced during a study of cytomegalovirus exposure and HLA in healthy donors. CDR3 length: 13 amino acids. Trimming stripped 3 bases from V and 5 bases from J, with 10 bases between. Germline V gene lookup returns CDR1 SGHAT and CDR2 FQDESV (reference sequence). Clones were read by immunoSEQ multiplex PCR, and TCRdb kept only the in-frame ones, dropping some. Of about 48,000 clones detected, approximately 88% appear once; the ten largest clones hold approximately 6.7%. The study's findings and limits: Reported results showed that the classifier diagnosed cytomegalovirus status with high specificity and sensitivity.

A single count supports this clone. Its antigen is still unknown. This TCR came from a woman aged 25 to 45 in good health and CMV-seronegative. The chain carries TRBV11-1 and TRBJ1-2; D gene unclear. The specimen was PBMCs. CDR3 residues: CASSFNSQYGYTF. CDR3 nucleotide sequence: TGTGCCAGCAGCTTTAACAGCCAATATGGCTACACCTTC.